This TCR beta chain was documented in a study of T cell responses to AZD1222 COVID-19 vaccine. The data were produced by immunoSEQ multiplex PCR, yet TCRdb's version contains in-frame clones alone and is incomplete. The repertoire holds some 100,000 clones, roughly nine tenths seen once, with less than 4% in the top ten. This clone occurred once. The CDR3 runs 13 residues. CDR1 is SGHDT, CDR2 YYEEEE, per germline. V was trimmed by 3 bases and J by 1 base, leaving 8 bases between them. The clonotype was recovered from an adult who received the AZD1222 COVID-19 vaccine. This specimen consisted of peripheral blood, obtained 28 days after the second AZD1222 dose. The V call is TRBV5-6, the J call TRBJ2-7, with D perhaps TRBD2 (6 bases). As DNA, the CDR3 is TGTGCCAGCAGCTGGGGGGTATCCTACGAGCAGTACTTC. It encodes CASSWGVSYEQYF.